One sample yielded the 21 T cell receptor beta chains listed below, sequenced in a study of cytomegalovirus exposure and HLA in healthy donors. PCR involved 60 Vbeta and 13 Jbeta primers. TCRdb keeps only in-frame clones here, not all; method: immunoSEQ multiplex PCR. The table shows about 170,000 clones, with roughly 72% occurring only once. Sample: PBMCs. The receptors stem from a woman in her thirties in good health and CMV-seropositive.

This rearrangement joins TRBV19 to TRBJ2-6; the D gene is possibly TRBD1 (5 bases). Deletions cut 3 bases from V and 2 bases from J, with 14 bases between. This CDR3 comprises 17 residues. Germline V gives CDR1 LNHDA, CDR2 SQIVND (reference sequence). In DNA, the CDR3 is TGTGCCAGTAGTATGGGGCAGGGCCTCACTGGGGCCAACGTCCTGACTTTC. This encodes CASSMGQGLTGANVLTF.

This chain joins TRBV2 and TRBJ2-1; 12 nucleotides agree with TRBD2. Germline CDR1 and CDR2: SNHLY and FYNNEI. There are 15 residues in the CDR3. After removal of 4 bases from V and 9 bases from J, the junction contained 7 bases not matched to a gene. CDR3 sequence reads: CASSGTSGEWSEQFF. The CDR3 nucleotides are TGTGCCAGCAGTGGGACTAGCGGGGAGTGGAGTGAGCAGTTCTTC.

This sequence joins TRBV10-3 and TRBJ1-1; D perhaps matches TRBD1 (5 bases). The CDR3 consists of 17 residues. Germline values: CDR1 ENHRY, CDR2 SYGVKD. Trimming stripped 2 bases from V and 1 base from J, with 17 bases between. CDR3 nucleotide sequence: TGTGCCATCAGTGAGGCGGGGGGAGGGGTAGGGAACACTGAAGCTTTCTTT. It yields the protein CAISEAGGGVGNTEAFF.

The chain is built from TRBV28 and TRBJ1-2, with 7 bases matching TRBD1. The CDR3 spans 13 residues. Germline values: CDR1 MDHEN, CDR2 SYDVKM. Trimming cost V 6 bases and J 4 bases; bases outside gene matches: 5. The CDR3 DNA follows: TGTGCCAGCAGACCTGGACAGGTCTATGGCTACACCTTC. Translating it yields CASRPGQVYGYTF.

The CDR3 nucleotides are TGTGCCTGGATGTTTGGCCCATCACCCCTCCACTTT. It specifies CAWMFGPSPLHF. V gene TRBV30 combines with J gene TRBJ1-6, with D unclear. Per the germline V gene, CDR1 is GTSNPN and CDR2 is SVGIG (reference sequence). V lost 4 bases and J lost 10, with 11 bases in between. This CDR3 has 12 residues.

The chain links TRBV7-9 to TRBJ2-2; 10 bases are shared with TRBD1. CDR1 is SEHNR and CDR2 is FQNEAQ in the germline V gene (reference sequence). The length of the CDR3 is 17 residues. Germline trimming cut 0 bases from V and 7 bases from J; bases unmatched to any gene: 8. Here the CDR3 reads CASSLAWTGGESGELFF. For the CDR3, the DNA is TGTGCCAGCAGCTTAGCCTGGACAGGGGGTGAAAGCGGGGAGCTGTTTTTT.

The V and J genes are TRBV2 and TRBJ2-2; 10 nucleotides line up with TRBD2. The CDR3 spans 16 residues. J lost 1 base, V lost 3 bases, and 2 bases had no gene match. CDR1 is SNHLY, CDR2 FYNNEI, per germline. CDR3 nucleotides: TGTGCCAGCAGTGACCGACTAGCGGGGAACACCGGGGAGCTGTTTTTT. Protein product: CASSDRLAGNTGELFF.

This clone has a handful of counts. The V gene is TRBV30, the J gene TRBJ1-4; D is perhaps TRBD1 (5 bases). This CDR3 contains 13 residues. Trimming cost V 2 bases and J 5 bases, with 9 bases left between them. CDR1 GTSNPN and CDR2 SVGIG come from the germline V gene (reference sequence). The CDR3 loop is CAWSLQGNEKLFF. For the CDR3, the DNA is TGTGCCTGGAGTCTCCAGGGAAATGAAAAACTGTTTTTT.

The chain uses TRBV6-1 and TRBJ2-1; 9 positions match TRBD1. In germline, CDR1 is MNHNS, CDR2 SASEGT. V dropped 8 bases and J dropped 7; count of bases not matched to a gene: 9. The length of the CDR3 is 14 residues. The CDR3 region has the DNA TGTGCCAGCCTTTACAGGGGGCTTTCGAATGAGCAGTTCTTC. Its protein product is CASLYRGLSNEQFF.

This clone showed up just a few times. V and J are TRBV9 and TRBJ2-3; the D gene is possibly TRBD1 (5 bases). The V and J ends lost 7 bases and 7 bases respectively, with 19 bases between them. The germline CDR1 and CDR2 sequences are SGDLS and YYNGEE. The CDR3 contains 14 residues. The CDR3, as DNA: TGTGCCAGCTCCTCAGGGTCAAAGGGGTATACGCAGTATTTT. It encodes CASSSGSKGYTQYF.

Only a few counts were recorded for this clone. This chain connects TRBV27 to TRBJ2-5; 9 nucleotides align to TRBD1. The V gene end was trimmed by 4 bases and the J gene end by 7 bases; junction bases not matched to a gene: 4. CDR1 and CDR2 (germline): MNHEY, SMNVEV (reference sequence). The CDR3 covers 13 residues. For the CDR3, the DNA is TGTGCCAGCAGTTCGACAGGGGGGGGGACCCAGTACTTC. This gives the protein CASSSTGGGTQYF.

The chain uses TRBV5-1 and TRBJ1-2, with 9 bases identical to TRBD1. The CDR3 extends over 13 amino acids. Germline CDR1 and CDR2: SGHRS and YFSETQ. V was pared by 4 bases and J by 6 bases, with 4 bases of the junction left unmatched. CDR3 DNA sequence: TGCGCCAGCAGCCCGTGGACAGGGGATGGCTACACCTTC. It specifies CASSPWTGDGYTF.

This chain uses TRBV15 with TRBJ1-4; TRBD1 is a possible D gene (5 bases). From germline, CDR1 is LNHNV and CDR2 YYDKDF (reference sequence). V was shortened by 3 bases and J by 0 bases, with 8 bases between the two germline ends. This CDR3 is built from 15 residues. The CDR3 DNA sequence: TGTGCCACCAGCAGCGGACAAACAACTAATGAAAAACTGTTTTTT. This encodes CATSSGQTTNEKLFF.

This clone has only one observation. The V gene is TRBV6-5, the J gene TRBJ1-5, with a tentative D call TRBD1 (6 bases). The CDR3 length is 14 residues. Trimming shortened V by 2 bases and J by 7 bases, and 12 bases separated the two germline ends. Germline loops: CDR1 MNHEY, CDR2 SVGAGI. The chain's CDR3 is CASSYVQGGQPQHF. Here the CDR3 DNA reads TGTGCCAGCAGTTACGTACAGGGTGGGCAGCCCCAGCATTTT.

The V gene is TRBV27, the J gene TRBJ2-7, with a possible D match to TRBD2 (5 bases). Germline-derived CDR1 and CDR2 are MNHEY and SMNVEV (reference sequence). With 8 bases removed from V and 3 bases from J, the gap between germline ends came to 14 bases. This CDR3 has 13 amino acids. The CDR3 nucleotides are TGTGCCAGCGGTAGCGCGGGTGTCTACGAGCAGTACTTC. The encoded protein is CASGSAGVYEQYF.

The J gene is TRBJ1-1, the V gene TRBV5-1; D possibly corresponds to TRBD1 (5 bases). The CDR3 is 16 amino acids. Germline loops: CDR1 SGHRS, CDR2 YFSETQ. V was cut by 1 base and J by 5 bases, with 18 bases left in between. The CDR3: CASSLTGQSSETEAFF. The CDR3 region has the DNA TGCGCCAGCAGCTTGACAGGTCAGTCATCAGAGACTGAAGCTTTCTTT.

The V call is TRBV7-8, the J call TRBJ2-5; D is unclear. Germline CDR1 is SGHVS and CDR2 is FQNEAQ. V dropped 1 base and J dropped 3 bases, with 6 bases sitting between them. The CDR3 runs to 13 residues. Written as DNA, the CDR3 is TGTGCCAGCAGCTTAGAATCAGAAGAGACCCAGTACTTC. This translates into CASSLESEETQYF.

The gene calls are TRBV9 and TRBJ2-3; weak D call: TRBD2 (5 bases). Trimming took off 1 base at V and 0 bases at J, with 9 bases between the two ends. In germline, CDR1 is SGDLS, CDR2 YYNGEE. The CDR3 sequence is 15 residues long. CDR3 bases: TGTGCCAGCAGCGTACAGGACTTTAGCACAGATACGCAGTATTTT. Its translation: CASSVQDFSTDTQYF.

The CDR3 spells CASRQEAPNYGYTF. DNA for the CDR3: TGTGCCAGCCGCCAGGAGGCTCCTAACTATGGCTACACCTTC. The chain carries TRBV6-1 and TRBJ1-2; no definite D call. V was trimmed by 8 bases and J by 0 bases, leaving 13 bases between them. Germline-derived CDR1 and CDR2 are MNHNS and SASEGT. This CDR3 has 14 residues.

This chain uses TRBV7-9 with TRBJ1-1, with a weak D call TRBD1 (6 bases). V was clipped by 5 bases and J by 5 bases, with 18 bases between them. CDR1 and CDR2 (germline): SEHNR, FQNEAQ (reference sequence). There are 15 residues in the CDR3. The CDR3 protein is CASSTRGVGGTEAFF. The CDR3 region has the DNA TGTGCCAGCAGCACCCGGGGGGTAGGGGGGACTGAAGCTTTCTTT.

This chain joins TRBV19 and TRBJ1-1; 8 bases align to TRBD1. Germline V gene sequence: CDR1 LNHDA, CDR2 SQIVND (reference sequence). After removal of 5 bases from V and 3 bases from J, the junction contained 5 bases not matched to a gene. This CDR3 has 14 residues. CDR3 sequence: CASSWTGLDTEAFF. The DNA of the CDR3 is TGTGCCAGTAGTTGGACAGGGCTGGACACTGAAGCTTTCTTT.